A selection of T cell receptor beta chains follows, all from one sample in a study of vaccination and CD4 T cells after COVID-19. Their specific antigens are unknown. TCRdb independently ran MiXCR on the PCR reads; one entry per CDR3 protein. The data contain roughly 24,000 distinct CDR3 sequences, 64% of them seen just once; the ten biggest clones take up 4% to 5.5%. The sample taken for sequencing was CD4+ T cells from blood, cultured in vitro. These receptors all stem from a human donor who had recovered from COVID-19. Both conserved end residues are part of each CDR3. D genes are given only for firm matches. A clone size is listed for some rows: how often the clone was seen (once, few, many), or a class if it is expanded.

clone_size: .; d_call: .; cdr3_length: 16; v_call: TRBV27; j_call: TRBJ2-5; cdr3_nt: TGTGCCAGCAGTTCGCTAGGGGGGTGGGGACGCGAGACCCAGTACTTC; cdr3_aa: CASSSLGGWGRETQYF
clone_size: .; d_call: .; cdr3_length: 14; v_call: TRBV5-1; j_call: TRBJ1-1; cdr3_nt: TGCGCCAGCAGCCGAGGCGGGCAGAACACTGAAGCTTTCTTT; cdr3_aa: CASSRGGQNTEAFF
clone_size: few; d_call: .; cdr3_length: 16; v_call: TRBV15; j_call: TRBJ1-1; cdr3_nt: TGTGCCACCAGCAGACGGTGGTGGCAAACGAACACTGAAGCTTTCTTT; cdr3_aa: CATSRRWWQTNTEAFF
clone_size: few; d_call: .; cdr3_length: 14; v_call: TRBV7-6; j_call: TRBJ1-2; cdr3_nt: TGTGCCAGCAGCTTTGGGCAGGGGAGCTATGGCTACACCTTC; cdr3_aa: CASSFGQGSYGYTF
clone_size: .; d_call: .; cdr3_length: 13; v_call: TRBV7-2; j_call: TRBJ1-2; cdr3_nt: TGTGCCAGCAGCTTAACAGATATACATGGCTACACCTTC; cdr3_aa: CASSLTDIHGYTF
clone_size: .; d_call: .; cdr3_length: 16; v_call: TRBV7-2; j_call: TRBJ2-7; cdr3_nt: TGTGCCAGCAGCTTACGGATAGAGGTGTTGGGCTACGAGCAGTACTTC; cdr3_aa: CASSLRIEVLGYEQYF
clone_size: few; d_call: TRBD2; cdr3_length: 14; v_call: TRBV20-1; j_call: TRBJ2-1; cdr3_nt: TGCAGTGCGCGGACTAGCGGGAAAGGCCATGAGCAGTTCTTC; cdr3_aa: CSARTSGKGHEQFF
clone_size: .; d_call: .; cdr3_length: 15; v_call: TRBV7-8; j_call: TRBJ2-7; cdr3_nt: TGTGCCAGCAGCCCCCGTAGGAGTCTAGGATACGAGCAGTACTTC; cdr3_aa: CASSPRRSLGYEQYF
clone_size: once; d_call: .; cdr3_length: 15; v_call: TRBV11-3; j_call: TRBJ2-3; cdr3_nt: TGTGCCAGCAGCTTAGGAGAGATTACCACAGATACGCAGTATTTT; cdr3_aa: CASSLGEITTDTQYF
clone_size: .; d_call: TRBD1; cdr3_length: 14; v_call: TRBV15; j_call: TRBJ1-1; cdr3_nt: TGTGCCACCAGCAGAAACAGGGGGGCGACTGAAGCTTTCTTT; cdr3_aa: CATSRNRGATEAFF
clone_size: .; d_call: .; cdr3_length: 13; v_call: TRBV24-1; j_call: TRBJ1-1; cdr3_nt: TGTGCCACCAGTGATCTCAAGGGCACTGAAGCTTTCTTT; cdr3_aa: CATSDLKGTEAFF
clone_size: medium-sized; d_call: .; cdr3_length: 15; v_call: TRBV20-1; j_call: TRBJ1-5; cdr3_nt: TGCAGTGCTAGAGTCTCCGACGGTTCCAATCAGCCCCAGCATTTT; cdr3_aa: CSARVSDGSNQPQHF
clone_size: .; d_call: .; cdr3_length: 15; v_call: TRBV7-9; j_call: TRBJ2-2; cdr3_nt: TGTGCCAGCAGCTATCAGGGAACCAACACCGGGGAGCTGTTTTTT; cdr3_aa: CASSYQGTNTGELFF
clone_size: .; d_call: .; cdr3_length: 10; v_call: TRBV7-9; j_call: TRBJ1-2; cdr3_nt: TGTGCCAGCGGGTCGGCTGGCTACACCTTC; cdr3_aa: CASGSAGYTF
clone_size: .; d_call: .; cdr3_length: 12; v_call: TRBV20-1; j_call: TRBJ2-7; cdr3_nt: TGCAGTGCTACCGGGACGGTCTACGAGCAGTACTTC; cdr3_aa: CSATGTVYEQYF
clone_size: .; d_call: .; cdr3_length: 14; v_call: TRBV6-1; j_call: TRBJ1-5; cdr3_nt: TGTGCCAGCAGCCCCGAGTATACCAGTCAGCCCCAGCATTTT; cdr3_aa: CASSPEYTSQPQHF
clone_size: few; d_call: .; cdr3_length: 13; v_call: TRBV6-5; j_call: TRBJ1-1; cdr3_nt: TGTGCCAGCAGTTACACCCAGGCCACTGAAGCTTTCTTT; cdr3_aa: CASSYTQATEAFF
clone_size: .; d_call: .; cdr3_length: 15; v_call: TRBV6-5; j_call: TRBJ2-3; cdr3_nt: TGTGCCAGCAGTTACATCTCAGGGAGCACAGATACGCAGTATTTT; cdr3_aa: CASSYISGSTDTQYF
clone_size: few; d_call: TRBD1; cdr3_length: 16; v_call: TRBV7-2; j_call: TRBJ2-7; cdr3_nt: TGTGCCAGCAGCTCCTCCGGTAGGGACAGCGCATACGAGCAGTACTTC; cdr3_aa: CASSSSGRDSAYEQYF
clone_size: .; d_call: .; cdr3_length: 13; v_call: TRBV4-1; j_call: TRBJ2-5; cdr3_nt: TGCGCCAGCAGCCAACAGTACCAAGAGACCCAGTACTTC; cdr3_aa: CASSQQYQETQYF
clone_size: .; d_call: .; cdr3_length: 14; v_call: TRBV20-1; j_call: TRBJ2-2; cdr3_nt: TGCAGTGCTAGGCGCAGGGGGAACACCGGGGAGCTGTTTTTT; cdr3_aa: CSARRRGNTGELFF
clone_size: .; d_call: .; cdr3_length: 12; v_call: TRBV20-1; j_call: TRBJ2-7; cdr3_nt: TGCAGTGCTAGAGGTGAAGCGGGCGAGCAGTACTTC; cdr3_aa: CSARGEAGEQYF
clone_size: .; d_call: .; cdr3_length: 13; v_call: TRBV20-1; j_call: TRBJ1-2; cdr3_nt: TGCAGTGCTAGAGATAGCTTCCGCTATGGCTACACCTTC; cdr3_aa: CSARDSFRYGYTF
clone_size: few; d_call: .; cdr3_length: 14; v_call: TRBV6-1; j_call: TRBJ1-5; cdr3_nt: TGTGCCAGCGAACCTACCATCTTAAATCAGCCCCAGCATTTT; cdr3_aa: CASEPTILNQPQHF
clone_size: few; d_call: .; cdr3_length: 15; v_call: TRBV20-1; j_call: TRBJ2-5; cdr3_nt: TGCAGTGCTAGTCTGGGTCGATCTTATGGGAAGACCCAGTACTTC; cdr3_aa: CSASLGRSYGKTQYF
clone_size: .; d_call: .; cdr3_length: 15; v_call: TRBV4-3; j_call: TRBJ1-6; cdr3_nt: TGCGCCAGCAGCCGAGATCAGGATTATAATTCACCCCTCCACTTT; cdr3_aa: CASSRDQDYNSPLHF
clone_size: few; d_call: .; cdr3_length: 13; v_call: TRBV6-5; j_call: TRBJ1-5; cdr3_nt: TGTGCCAGCAGTTCTCAGATTAATCAGCCCCAGCATTTT; cdr3_aa: CASSSQINQPQHF
clone_size: .; d_call: .; cdr3_length: 16; v_call: TRBV15; j_call: TRBJ2-4; cdr3_nt: TGTGCCACCAGCAGAGATCCCCGGGGGGCCAAAAACATTCAGTACTTC; cdr3_aa: CATSRDPRGAKNIQYF
clone_size: .; d_call: .; cdr3_length: 15; v_call: TRBV27; j_call: TRBJ1-5; cdr3_nt: TGTGCCAGCAGTTTGGGGGCGCAGGGAGGACAGCCCCAGCATTTT; cdr3_aa: CASSLGAQGGQPQHF
clone_size: once; d_call: TRBD1; cdr3_length: 15; v_call: TRBV2; j_call: TRBJ1-5; cdr3_nt: TGTGCCAGCCGCTATACCGGGACAGCGAATCAGCCCCAGCATTTT; cdr3_aa: CASRYTGTANQPQHF
clone_size: .; d_call: .; cdr3_length: 13; v_call: TRBV7-9; j_call: TRBJ1-5; cdr3_nt: TGTGCCAGCAGCTTAGAGGGGGGACAGCCCCAGCATTTT; cdr3_aa: CASSLEGGQPQHF
clone_size: few; d_call: .; cdr3_length: 13; v_call: TRBV10-1; j_call: TRBJ2-2; cdr3_nt: TGCGCCAGCAGTGAGGTTCGGATCGGGGAGCTGTTTTTT; cdr3_aa: CASSEVRIGELFF
clone_size: .; d_call: TRBD1; cdr3_length: 14; v_call: TRBV25-1; j_call: TRBJ1-2; cdr3_nt: TGTGCCAGCAGTGAACAGGGACAGGGAGGTGGCTACACCTTC; cdr3_aa: CASSEQGQGGGYTF
clone_size: .; d_call: TRBD2; cdr3_length: 15; v_call: TRBV28; j_call: TRBJ2-2; cdr3_nt: TGTGCCAGCAGTCTCGGGACTAGGGTCACCGGGGAGCTGTTTTTT; cdr3_aa: CASSLGTRVTGELFF
clone_size: .; d_call: TRBD1; cdr3_length: 15; v_call: TRBV12-3/TRBV12-4; j_call: TRBJ1-1; cdr3_nt: TGTGCCAGCAGGGATAACAGGGGGCTTCGGACTGAAGCTTTCTTT; cdr3_aa: CASRDNRGLRTEAFF
clone_size: .; d_call: .; cdr3_length: 15; v_call: TRBV19; j_call: TRBJ1-5; cdr3_nt: TGTGCCAGTATCGGACAGACCTATAGCAATCAGCCCCAGCATTTT; cdr3_aa: CASIGQTYSNQPQHF
clone_size: .; d_call: .; cdr3_length: 14; v_call: TRBV4-3; j_call: TRBJ1-2; cdr3_nt: TGCGCCAGCAGCCAAGATGGGCAGGGCTATGGCTACACCTTC; cdr3_aa: CASSQDGQGYGYTF
clone_size: once; d_call: TRBD2; cdr3_length: 17; v_call: TRBV20-1; j_call: TRBJ2-3; cdr3_nt: TGCAGTGCTAGAGACTGGGGAGCGGGAGGCGGCACAGATGCGCAGTATTTT; cdr3_aa: CSARDWGAGGGTDAQYF
clone_size: .; d_call: TRBD1; cdr3_length: 18; v_call: TRBV19; j_call: TRBJ1-2; cdr3_nt: TGTGCCAGTAGTACGTCGCCGGGACAGGGAATTGGAGTAGGCGGCTACACCTTC; cdr3_aa: CASSTSPGQGIGVGGYTF
clone_size: few; d_call: .; cdr3_length: 13; v_call: TRBV7-9; j_call: TRBJ2-5; cdr3_nt: TGTGCCAGCAGCTTCCCGGGAGTGGAGACCCAGTACTTC; cdr3_aa: CASSFPGVETQYF
clone_size: .; d_call: .; cdr3_length: 15; v_call: TRBV18; j_call: TRBJ1-1; cdr3_nt: TGTGCCAGCTCATCAGGGCAAGGGGGGAACACTGAAGCTTTCTTT; cdr3_aa: CASSSGQGGNTEAFF
clone_size: .; d_call: TRBD1; cdr3_length: 14; v_call: TRBV6-1; j_call: TRBJ2-7; cdr3_nt: TGTGCCAGCAGTCGGGACAGGGTTTCCTACGAGCAGTACTTC; cdr3_aa: CASSRDRVSYEQYF
clone_size: .; d_call: .; cdr3_length: 10; v_call: TRBV20-1; j_call: TRBJ2-3; cdr3_nt: TGCAGTGCGAGTACAGATACGCAGTATTTT; cdr3_aa: CSASTDTQYF
clone_size: .; d_call: .; cdr3_length: 14; v_call: TRBV7-2; j_call: TRBJ1-3; cdr3_nt: TGTGCCAGCAGACCAACATTGGCTGGAAACACCATATATTTT; cdr3_aa: CASRPTLAGNTIYF
clone_size: .; d_call: TRBD2; cdr3_length: 13; v_call: TRBV19; j_call: TRBJ2-3; cdr3_nt: TGTGCCAGTAGCCGACTAGCTACAGATACGCAGTATTTT; cdr3_aa: CASSRLATDTQYF
clone_size: .; d_call: .; cdr3_length: 14; v_call: TRBV20-1; j_call: TRBJ1-1; cdr3_nt: TGCAGTGCTAGAGATCGGGGGGCGGGGGCGGAAGCTTTCTTT; cdr3_aa: CSARDRGAGAEAFF
clone_size: few; d_call: .; cdr3_length: 15; v_call: TRBV5-6; j_call: TRBJ1-2; cdr3_nt: TGTGCCAGCAGCTTGAGGGACACCCTGGGAGGTGGCTACACCTTC; cdr3_aa: CASSLRDTLGGGYTF
clone_size: .; d_call: TRBD1; cdr3_length: 15; v_call: TRBV4-3; j_call: TRBJ2-1; cdr3_nt: TGCGCCAGCAGCCAAGCTGGGACAGGGAACAATGAGCAGTTCTTC; cdr3_aa: CASSQAGTGNNEQFF
clone_size: .; d_call: .; cdr3_length: 15; v_call: TRBV6-1; j_call: TRBJ2-2; cdr3_nt: TGTGCCAGCAGTGAATTTCAAGCGGTTACCGGGGAGCTGTTTTTT; cdr3_aa: CASSEFQAVTGELFF
clone_size: few; d_call: .; cdr3_length: 14; v_call: TRBV19; j_call: TRBJ1-1; cdr3_nt: TGTGCCAGTACCCCCCAACCGGGGGGCCGTGAAGCTTTCTTT; cdr3_aa: CASTPQPGGREAFF
clone_size: few; d_call: .; cdr3_length: 13; v_call: TRBV20-1; j_call: TRBJ1-5; cdr3_nt: TGCAGTGCTAGTTGGGGTGGGGCTCAGCCCCAGCATTTT; cdr3_aa: CSASWGGAQPQHF
clone_size: .; d_call: TRBD1; cdr3_length: 15; v_call: TRBV10-1; j_call: TRBJ2-2; cdr3_nt: TGCGCCAGCAGCCTAGACAGGGGCCGCGGCGGGGAGCTGTTTTTT; cdr3_aa: CASSLDRGRGGELFF